The 26 T cell receptor beta chains in this list originate from one sample, sequenced in a study of cytomegalovirus exposure and HLA in healthy donors. The PCR had 60 Vbeta and 13 Jbeta primers. Clones were read by immunoSEQ multiplex PCR, and TCRdb kept only the in-frame ones, dropping some. The table has approximately 170,000 clones, over 60% seen once; the top ten hold around 2.3%. The sample comprised PBMCs. Receptors were obtained from a woman in her forties or fifties in good health and CMV-seronegative.

The chain recombines TRBV7-9 with TRBJ2-1, with D perhaps TRBD2 (6 bases). This CDR3 comprises 15 residues. The V gene's germline CDR1 is SEHNR and CDR2 FQNEAQ (reference sequence). V was trimmed by 3 bases and J by 7 bases, leaving 16 bases between them. The CDR3 loop is CASSFPGGNSNEQFF. The CDR3 DNA sequence: TGTGCCAGCAGCTTCCCCGGCGGGAATTCGAATGAGCAGTTCTTC.

This chain connects TRBV19 to TRBJ2-3, with D perhaps matching TRBD2 (6 bases). The ends were cut back, 7 bases at V and 0 bases at J, with 17 bases in the middle. CDR3 length equals 16 residues. Germline V gene sequence: CDR1 LNHDA, CDR2 SQIVND (reference sequence). This CDR3 reads CASTPEAGRSTDTQYF. Written as DNA, the CDR3 is TGTGCCAGTACCCCCGAGGCGGGGAGAAGCACAGATACGCAGTATTTT. Supplemented by reference TRBV19 and TRBJ2-3, the full variable domain reads DGGITQSPKYLFRKEGQNVTLSCEQNLNHDAMYWYRQDPGQGLRLIYYSQIVNDFQKGDIAEGYSVSREKKESFPLTVTSAQKNPTAFYLCASTPEAGRSTDTQYFGPGTRLTVL.

V and J are TRBV28 and TRBJ1-5, with D unresolved. In germline, CDR1 is MDHEN, CDR2 SYDVKM. The CDR3 runs to 12 residues. V gave up 6 bases and J gave up 3 bases, with 6 bases separating them. This CDR3 is CASSQANQPQHF. Here the CDR3 DNA reads TGTGCCAGCAGCCAGGCCAATCAGCCCCAGCATTTT. The entire variable domain, with the rest obtained from reference TRBV28 and TRBJ1-5, is as follows: DVKVTQSSRYLVKRTGEKVFLECVQDMDHENMFWYRQDPGLGLRLIYFSYDVKMKEKGDIPEGYSVSREKKERFSLILESASTNQTSMYLCASSQANQPQHFGDGTRLSIL.

The V call is TRBV6-4, the J call TRBJ2-3, with 8 bases aligning to TRBD2. V trimming: 5 bases; J trimming: 12 bases; junction bases outside the gene matches: 10. The CDR3 totals 13 residues. Germline values: CDR1 MRHNA, CDR2 SNTAGT. This chain's CDR3 is CASSPQPSGRQYF. The DNA for the CDR3 is TGTGCCAGCAGTCCACAACCCAGCGGGAGACAGTATTTT.

The chain uses TRBV18 and TRBJ2-7, with 12 bases lining up with TRBD2. The CDR3 consists of 16 residues. Germline V gene data show CDR1 as KGHSH and CDR2 as LQKENI. V trimming: 9 bases; J trimming: 2 bases; junction bases outside the gene matches: 11. For the CDR3, the DNA is TGTGCCAGTCGGACTAGCGGGAACTACGGCCCCTACGAGCAGTACTTC. Translated: CASRTSGNYGPYEQYF.

This chain links TRBV28 with TRBJ2-2; no definite D call. The germline CDR1 and CDR2 sequences are MDHEN and SYDVKM. The CDR3 is made up of 15 amino acids. The germline V and J ends were trimmed by 5 bases and 3 bases, with 13 bases remaining between them. Written as DNA, the CDR3 is TGTGCCAGCAGTAAATCTCCTACCCACACCGGGGAGCTGTTTTTT. It is translated as CASSKSPTHTGELFF. Full variable domain (missing parts from reference TRBV28 and TRBJ2-2): DVKVTQSSRYLVKRTGEKVFLECVQDMDHENMFWYRQDPGLGLRLIYFSYDVKMKEKGDIPEGYSVSREKKERFSLILESASTNQTSMYLCASSKSPTHTGELFFGEGSRLTVL.

This chain uses TRBV28 with TRBJ1-2; D is unresolved. Germline CDR1 reads MDHEN; CDR2 reads SYDVKM. The CDR3 runs to 14 residues. V dropped 2 bases and J dropped 7 bases, with 14 bases sitting between them. In nucleotides, the CDR3 is TGTGCCAGCAGTTTAAGCGAGCTCGGGTTTGGCTACACCTTC. It codes for CASSLSELGFGYTF.

The chain joins TRBV28 to TRBJ2-1; TRBD2 agrees at 15 bases. V shed 6 bases, J shed 9 bases, and the junction held 9 bases outside the gene matches. This CDR3 contains 16 residues. The germline gives CDR1 MDHEN, CDR2 SYDVKM. In DNA form, the CDR3 reads TGTGCCAGCAGCTTCGGGACTAGCGGGGGGCAGGCTGAGCAGTTCTTC. This sequence encodes CASSFGTSGGQAEQFF.

This clone was seen just once. The J gene is TRBJ1-1, the V gene TRBV7-2; 10 nucleotides line up with TRBD1. The V gene end was trimmed by 5 bases and the J gene end by 3 bases; junction bases not matched to a gene: 6. Germline V lookup: CDR1 SGHTA, CDR2 FQGNSA. The CDR3 is 15 amino acids. The CDR3 here is CASSKTGGADTEAFF. As DNA, the CDR3 is TGTGCCAGCAGCAAGACAGGGGGCGCGGACACTGAAGCTTTCTTT.

The rearrangement links TRBV5-8 to TRBJ2-7; 8 nucleotides align to TRBD1. J lost 1 base, V lost 5 bases, and 8 bases had no gene match. CDR1 is SGHTS, CDR2 YDEGEE, per germline. There are 15 residues in the CDR3. The CDR3 DNA sequence: TGTGCCAGCAGTTCCGGGACAGGTAAATCCTACGAGCAGTACTTC. Its translation: CASSSGTGKSYEQYF.

The CDR3 DNA reads TGTGCCAGCTCACCTCCAGCGGTCTACAATGAGCAGTTCTTC. This sequence encodes CASSPPAVYNEQFF. The chain is built from TRBV18 and TRBJ2-1; D may be TRBD2 (5 bases). Trimming shortened V by 3 bases and J by 3 bases, and 9 bases separated the two germline ends. Germline loops: CDR1 KGHSH, CDR2 LQKENI. CDR3 length: 14 residues.

The chain joins TRBV4-3 to TRBJ2-7, with 7 bases fitting TRBD2. Germline loops: CDR1 LGHNA, CDR2 YSLEER. The CDR3 is 16 residues long. V was clipped by 0 bases and J by 1 base; unmatched bases: 6. CDR3 bases: TGCGCCAGCAGCCAAGATAGGGGAGCGGGGTCCTACGAGCAGTACTTC. Its translation is CASSQDRGAGSYEQYF.

The chain employs TRBV27 and TRBJ1-1, with TRBD1 matching 7 bases. V lost 0 bases and J lost 1; bases outside the gene matches: 2. This CDR3 is 15 amino acids long. CDR1 and CDR2 from the germline V gene are MNHEY and SMNVEV (reference sequence). This CDR3 is CASSLSRQGNTEAFF. CDR3 DNA: TGTGCCAGCAGTTTATCGCGACAGGGGAACACTGAAGCTTTCTTT.

The chain carries TRBV18 and TRBJ1-1; 7 bases are a match to TRBD1. The CDR3 has 11 amino acids. Losses at the gene ends were 3 bases for V and 14 bases for J; bases not matched to a gene: 6. The V gene's germline CDR1 is KGHSH and CDR2 LQKENI. The CDR3 DNA sequence: TGTGCCAGCTCACCCGACAGGGCCCGATTCTTT. Amino acids: CASSPDRARFF.

This rearrangement joins TRBV6-6 to TRBJ1-1, with 10 bases matching TRBD1. The CDR3 is 15 residues long. Germline V gene sequence: CDR1 MNHNY, CDR2 SVGAGI (reference sequence). V lost 2 bases, J lost 3 bases, and 3 bases stayed unmatched. The CDR3 here is CASSYPGTGDTEAFF. The CDR3 nucleotides are TGTGCCAGCAGTTACCCCGGGACAGGGGACACTGAAGCTTTCTTT.

The chain has TRBV19 and TRBJ2-7; D possibly corresponds to TRBD1 (6 bases). The CDR3 contains 13 residues. Germline assignment: CDR1 LNHDA and CDR2 SQIVND (reference sequence). V shed 5 bases and J shed 2 bases, with 10 bases lying between them. This CDR3 reads CASSPQGPYEQYF. The CDR3 DNA reads TGTGCCAGTAGTCCACAGGGCCCCTACGAGCAGTACTTC.

V gene TRBV7-8 combines with J gene TRBJ1-2; 7 bases match TRBD1. Germline trimming cut 5 bases from V and 1 base from J; bases unmatched to any gene: 10. The CDR3 length is 16 residues. CDR1 is SGHVS, CDR2 FQNEAQ, per germline. CDR3: CASSARPGQINYGYTF. The CDR3 DNA sequence: TGTGCCAGCAGCGCGCGTCCGGGACAGATTAACTATGGCTACACCTTC. The whole variable domain, filled in from reference TRBV7-8 and TRBJ1-2, reads GAGVSQSPRYKVAKRGQDVALRCDPISGHVSLFWYQQALGQGPEFLTYFQNEAQLDKSGLPSDRFFAERPEGSVSTLKIQRTQQEDSAVYLCASSARPGQINYGYTFGSGTRLTVV.

This sequence joins TRBV29-1 and TRBJ2-7; tentative D call: TRBD2 (6 bases). CDR1 SQVTM and CDR2 ANQGSEA come from the germline V gene. There are 12 residues in the CDR3. V lost 6 bases and J lost 7, with 16 bases in between. The CDR3 nucleotides are TGCAGCGTCGGCCTCCTTGGAGGGGAGCAGTACTTC. The encoded protein is CSVGLLGGEQYF.

The V call is TRBV16, the J call TRBJ2-3; D possibly corresponds to TRBD1 (6 bases). The CDR3 totals 15 residues. Trimming left V 1 base short and J 6 bases short, with 14 bases between. Germline V lookup: CDR1 KGHSY, CDR2 FQNENV. Here the CDR3 DNA reads TGTGCCAGCAGCCAATTCCGCACAGGGACGGATACGCAGTATTTT. Protein product: CASSQFRTGTDTQYF.

The chain is built from TRBV7-8 and TRBJ2-5, with D possibly matching TRBD1 (5 bases). The DNA end lines up better with TRBJ2-7; the J call may be wrong. Germline CDR1 SGHVS, CDR2 FQNEAQ. The CDR3 spans 13 residues. CDR3 sequence reads: CASSLMDIYEQYF. Here the CDR3 DNA reads TGTGCCAGCAGCTTAATGGACATCTACGAGCAGTACTTC.

V is TRBV28 and J is TRBJ1-5; D might be TRBD1 (5 bases). The CDR3 has 16 residues. V shed 4 bases and J shed 0 bases, with 13 bases lying between them. The germline V gene encodes CDR1 MDHEN and CDR2 SYDVKM. CDR3 protein: CASSSEQAISNQPQHF. The CDR3 DNA follows: TGTGCCAGCAGTTCCGAACAGGCGATTAGCAATCAGCCCCAGCATTTT.

V gene TRBV18 combines with J gene TRBJ2-7, with 9 nucleotides matching TRBD1. Looked up from germline, CDR1 is KGHSH and CDR2 is LQKENI. The junction had 7 bases not matched to a gene; V was cut back by 0 bases and J by 4 bases. The CDR3 is 16 amino acids. The CDR3 DNA reads as TGTGCCAGCTCACCACCCCGGACAGGGGTAGGGTACGAGCAGTACTTC. Its translation: CASSPPRTGVGYEQYF.

The rearrangement joins TRBV7-8 to TRBJ1-2, with TRBD1 matching 10 bases. The CDR3 consists of 16 residues. Germline-derived CDR1 and CDR2 are SGHVS and FQNEAQ. Trimming took 2 bases from V and 2 from J; bases not matched to a gene: 5. The CDR3 DNA sequence: TGTGCCAGCAGCTTACTCGCGGGACAGGGGAACTATGGCTACACCTTC. Protein: CASSLLAGQGNYGYTF.

The J gene is TRBJ2-1, the V gene TRBV4-2; TRBD2 matches at 8 bases. This CDR3 is 13 amino acids long. Germline assignment: CDR1 LGHNA and CDR2 YNFKEQ. The trim removed 4 bases at V and 8 bases at J, leaving 4 bases unmatched. For the CDR3, the DNA is TGTGCCAGCAGCCCGACTAGCGTGGATGAGCAGTTCTTC. Protein product: CASSPTSVDEQFF.

This chain joins TRBV10-3 and TRBJ2-7; 8 positions agree with TRBD1. This CDR3 is built from 15 residues. V was pared by 6 bases and J by 1 base, with 8 bases of the junction left unmatched. The germline V gene encodes CDR1 ENHRY and CDR2 SYGVKD. This chain's CDR3 is CAISQDRVSSYEQYF. In DNA form, the CDR3 reads TGTGCCATCAGCCAGGACAGGGTATCGTCCTACGAGCAGTACTTC.

This chain links TRBV6-6 with TRBJ1-2; no reliable D call. Germline V CDR1 and CDR2: MNHNY, SVGAGI (reference sequence). V gave up 2 bases and J gave up 0 bases, with 10 bases separating them. CDR3 size: 15 residues. CDR3 amino acids: CASSYGQLANYGYTF. CDR3 DNA sequence: TGTGCCAGCAGTTACGGGCAGTTAGCTAACTATGGCTACACCTTC.